This T cell receptor (beta chain) emerged from a study of blood T cell repertoires in COVID-19. V dropped 4 bases and J dropped 10; count of bases not matched to a gene: 6. CDR1 SQVTM and CDR2 ANQGSEA come from the germline V gene. The CDR3 length is 14 residues. The participants were between about 18 and 90 years old and came from 24 US areas. Clinical histories supplied by participants themselves formed the basis of cohort assignment. Cohort 3 recovery required two negative PCRs, clearance, or symptom resolution. Methods used by the authors: Reference gene primer amplification yielded estimated nucleated cell counts. Clones were read by immunoSEQ multiplex PCR, and TCRdb kept only the in-frame ones, dropping some. V, J and clone size were drawn from that table, and D and trimming were deduced from the DNA. The sample yields over 100,000 clones, about 83% seen once.

The receptor comes from a woman in her thirties who had recovered from COVID-19. Sequencing input: PBMCs or T cells enriched from blood (not recorded which). The V and J genes are TRBV29-1 and TRBJ2-1; 14 nucleotides line up with TRBD2. CDR3 coding DNA: TGCAGCGTTGGGGGGACTAGCGGGAGAGAAGAGCAGTTCTTC. Translating gives CSVGGTSGREEQFF.